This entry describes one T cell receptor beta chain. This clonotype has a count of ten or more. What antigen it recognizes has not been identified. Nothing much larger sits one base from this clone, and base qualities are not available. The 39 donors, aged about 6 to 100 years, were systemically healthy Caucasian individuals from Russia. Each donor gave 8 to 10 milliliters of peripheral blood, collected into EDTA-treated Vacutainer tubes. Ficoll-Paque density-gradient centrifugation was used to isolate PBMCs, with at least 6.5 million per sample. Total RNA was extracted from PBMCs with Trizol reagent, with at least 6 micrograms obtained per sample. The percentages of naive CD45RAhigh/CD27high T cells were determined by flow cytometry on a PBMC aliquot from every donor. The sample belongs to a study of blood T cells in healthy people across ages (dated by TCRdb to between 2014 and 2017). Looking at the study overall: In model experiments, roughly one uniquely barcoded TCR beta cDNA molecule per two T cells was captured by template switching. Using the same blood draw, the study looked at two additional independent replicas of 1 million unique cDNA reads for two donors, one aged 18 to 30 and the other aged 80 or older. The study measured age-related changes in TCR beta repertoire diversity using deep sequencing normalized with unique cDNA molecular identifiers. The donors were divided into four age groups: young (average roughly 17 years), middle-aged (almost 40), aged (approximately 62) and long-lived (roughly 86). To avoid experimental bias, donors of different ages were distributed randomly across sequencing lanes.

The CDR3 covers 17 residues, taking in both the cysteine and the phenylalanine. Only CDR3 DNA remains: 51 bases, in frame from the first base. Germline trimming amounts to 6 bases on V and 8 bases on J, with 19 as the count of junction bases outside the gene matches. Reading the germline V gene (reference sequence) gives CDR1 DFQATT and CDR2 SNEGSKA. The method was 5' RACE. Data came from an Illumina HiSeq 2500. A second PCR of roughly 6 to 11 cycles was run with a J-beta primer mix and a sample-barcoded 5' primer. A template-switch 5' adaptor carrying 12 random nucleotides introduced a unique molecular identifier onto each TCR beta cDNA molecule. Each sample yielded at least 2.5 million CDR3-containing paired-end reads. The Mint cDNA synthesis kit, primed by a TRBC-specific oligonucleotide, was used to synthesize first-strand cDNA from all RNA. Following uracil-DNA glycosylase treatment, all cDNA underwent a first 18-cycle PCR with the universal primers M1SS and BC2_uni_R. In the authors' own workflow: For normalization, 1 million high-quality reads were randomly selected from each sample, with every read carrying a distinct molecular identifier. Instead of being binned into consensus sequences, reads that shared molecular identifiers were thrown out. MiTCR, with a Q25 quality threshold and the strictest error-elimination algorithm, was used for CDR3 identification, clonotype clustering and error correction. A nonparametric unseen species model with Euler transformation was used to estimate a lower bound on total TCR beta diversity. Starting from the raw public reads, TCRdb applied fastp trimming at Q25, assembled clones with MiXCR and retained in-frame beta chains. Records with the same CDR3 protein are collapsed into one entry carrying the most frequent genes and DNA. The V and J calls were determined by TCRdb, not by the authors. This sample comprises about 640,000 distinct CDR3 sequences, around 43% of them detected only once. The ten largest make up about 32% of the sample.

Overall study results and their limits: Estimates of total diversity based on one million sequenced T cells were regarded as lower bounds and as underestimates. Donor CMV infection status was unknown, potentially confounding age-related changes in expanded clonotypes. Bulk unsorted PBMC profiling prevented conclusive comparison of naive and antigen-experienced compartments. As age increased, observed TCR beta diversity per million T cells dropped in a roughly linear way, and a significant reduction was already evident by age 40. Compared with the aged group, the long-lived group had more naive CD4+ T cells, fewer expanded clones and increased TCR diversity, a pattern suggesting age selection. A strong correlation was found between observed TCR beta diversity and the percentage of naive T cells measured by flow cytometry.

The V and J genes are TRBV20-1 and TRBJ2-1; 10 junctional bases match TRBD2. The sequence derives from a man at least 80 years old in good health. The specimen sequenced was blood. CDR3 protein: CSATRAYSGGLLYEQFF. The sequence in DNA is TGCAGTGCCACCCGGGCCTATAGCGGGGGGTTACTATATGAGCAGTTCTTC.